Shown below are 23 T cell receptor beta chains from a single sample sequenced in a study of blood T cells in healthy people across ages. A second about 7 to 11 cycle PCR used barcoded and J-beta primers. Via MiXCR, TCRdb re-called the 5' RACE reads, giving one row per CDR3 protein. This sample has hundreds of thousands of distinct CDR3 sequences, with more than 25% found just once. Input material: blood. These receptors all stem from a woman of 80 years or more in good health.

This clonotype was seen just once. The chain has TRBV20-1 and TRBJ2-5; no clear D. Germline V gives CDR1 DFQATT, CDR2 SNEGSKA (reference sequence). Deletions cut 3 bases from V and 3 bases from J, with 17 bases between. The CDR3 extends over 15 amino acids. The CDR3 DNA follows: TGCAGTGCTAGGGATCTGGGCTCGCCAAAAGAGACCCAGTACTTC. Residues: CSARDLGSPKETQYF.

Comment on this clonotype: A clone one base away is much larger, so this may be a read error. The rearrangement joins TRBV3-1 to TRBJ2-5, with D possibly TRBD2 on 6 matching bases. Per the germline V gene, CDR1 is LGHDT and CDR2 is YNNKEL (reference sequence). Trimming removed 4 bases from V and 5 bases from J, with 17 bases in between. This CDR3 is built from 15 residues. CDR3 loop: CASSRIEGLWETQYF. CDR3 bases: TGTGCCAGCAGCCGGATTGAGGGACTGTGGGAGACCCAGTACTTC.

The chain employs TRBV7-8 and TRBJ2-3, with D maybe TRBD2 (5 bases). Germline lookup yields CDR1 SGHVS and CDR2 FQNEAQ. Trimming removed 2 bases from V and 3 bases from J, with 12 bases in between. The CDR3 has 15 residues. The CDR3 sequence is CASSLRERRTDTQYF. The CDR3 nucleotides are TGTGCCAGCAGCTTAAGAGAGCGGAGGACAGATACGCAGTATTTT.

This clonotype was seen more than once but under ten times. The rearrangement uses TRBV7-2 and TRBJ1-2; TRBD1 aligns across 8 bases. This CDR3 comprises 14 residues. The trim removed 5 bases at V and 8 bases at J, leaving 10 bases unmatched. Germline CDR1 reads SGHTA; CDR2 reads FQGNSA. CDR3 nucleotide sequence: TGTGCCAGCAGCCAATCAGGGGGCTGTGACGGCTACACCTTC. This sequence encodes CASSQSGGCDGYTF.

This clonotype occurred many times. This chain uses TRBV7-2 with TRBJ2-7, with 10 bases aligning to TRBD1. The CDR3 length is 15 residues. V lost 2 bases to trimming and J lost 2 bases; unmatched junction nucleotides: 3. The germline CDR1 and CDR2 sequences are SGHTA and FQGNSA. CDR3 coding DNA: TGTGCCAGCAGCTTAATCGGGACAGGGGCCTACGAGCAGTACTTC. Its translation is CASSLIGTGAYEQYF.

This clonotype was detected once. This rearrangement joins TRBV5-1 to TRBJ1-1; the D is unclear. The CDR3 length is 14 residues. Germline assignment: CDR1 SGHRS and CDR2 YFSETQ. V was pared by 1 base and J by 3 bases, with 10 bases between. In DNA form, the CDR3 reads TGCGCCAGCAGCTTGAGACGTGGGGACACTGAAGCTTTCTTT. Residues: CASSLRRGDTEAFF.

This chain links TRBV5-4 with TRBJ2-7; possibly TRBD1 for D (6 bases). Trimming took 1 base from V and 8 from J, leaving 16 bases between them. Germline assignment: CDR1 SGHNT and CDR2 YYREEE (reference sequence). The CDR3 extends over 14 amino acids. CDR3 DNA: TGTGCCAGCAGCTTGACAGGGATCGGGGACAAGCAGTACTTC. Amino acid sequence: CASSLTGIGDKQYF.

This clonotype was recorded a few times. J is TRBJ2-2 and V is TRBV7-2; TRBD2 might be the D (5 bases). Germline V CDR1 and CDR2: SGHTA, FQGNSA. The CDR3 loop spans 15 amino acids. V dropped 8 bases and J dropped 2 bases, with 15 bases sitting between them. The CDR3 here is CASAGGRANTGELFF. The CDR3 DNA is TGTGCCAGCGCTGGAGGACGGGCAAACACCGGGGAGCTGTTTTTT.

This clonotype was found once. The CDR3 loop is CSARDGGALYEQYF. The CDR3 nucleotides are TGCAGTGCTAGAGATGGGGGGGCACTATACGAGCAGTACTTC. The chain combines TRBV20-1 with TRBJ2-7, with D possibly matching TRBD2 (7 bases). Germline lookup yields CDR1 DFQATT and CDR2 SNEGSKA (reference sequence). The CDR3 totals 14 residues. With 0 bases removed from V and 4 bases from J, the gap between germline ends came to 13 bases.

Notes on this clonotype: A much bigger clone sits one base away, suggesting this may be a read error. V gene TRBV6-5 combines with J gene TRBJ2-7; TRBD1 agrees at 9 bases. CDR1 MNHEY and CDR2 SVGAGI come from the germline V gene. Trimming took 5 bases from V and 7 from J; bases not matched to a gene: 15. The CDR3 contains 16 residues. CDR3 nucleotide sequence: TGTGCCAGCAGTAACACCGGGACAGGGTCCTACAATGAGCAGTACTTC. Its translation: CASSNTGTGSYNEQYF.

The chain carries TRBV14 and TRBJ2-5, with 13 positions matching TRBD2. Germline CDR1 reads SGHDN; CDR2 reads FVKESK. V trimming: 4 bases; J trimming: 6 bases; junction bases outside the gene matches: 5. The CDR3 runs 15 residues. The CDR3: CASSRGLAGAKTQYF. CDR3 DNA sequence: TGTGCCAGCAGCCGCGGACTAGCGGGGGCAAAGACCCAGTACTTC.

This clonotype has just one count. The V gene is TRBV5-1, the J gene TRBJ2-3, with 9 nucleotides matching TRBD2. V shed 3 bases, J shed 4 bases, and the junction held 21 bases outside the gene matches. The germline gives CDR1 SGHRS, CDR2 YFSETQ. The CDR3 is 20 residues long. CDR3 in amino acids: CASSSLIRTSEESQSDTQYF. CDR3 sequence (DNA): TGCGCCAGCAGCTCACTCATACGGACTAGCGAGGAGTCTCAATCAGATACGCAGTATTTT. Complete variable domain (other parts from reference TRBV5-1 and TRBJ2-3): KAGVTQTPRYLIKTRGQQVTLSCSPISGHRSVSWYQQTPGQGLQFLFEYFSETQRNKGNFPGRFSGRQFSNSRSEMNVSTLELGDSALYLCASSSLIRTSEESQSDTQYFGPGTRLTVL.

The chain carries TRBV5-1 and TRBJ2-1; D unclear. V was trimmed by 1 base and J by 14 bases, leaving 16 bases between them. The germline gives CDR1 SGHRS, CDR2 YFSETQ. The CDR3 runs to 13 residues. The CDR3 reads CASSLTRVDPKFF. Here the CDR3 DNA reads TGCGCCAGCAGCTTGACCCGCGTGGACCCTAAGTTCTTC.

The chain uses TRBV12-3 or TRBV12-4 and TRBJ1-5; 7 bases are shared with TRBD1. The CDR3 consists of 14 residues. V lost 7 bases to trimming and J lost 2 bases; unmatched junction nucleotides: 5. CDR3 nucleotide sequence: TGTGCCAGCACCAGACAGGGAGGCAATCAGCCCCAGCATTTT. Encoded protein: CASTRQGGNQPQHF.

To note about this clonotype: Being one base from a much bigger clone, this may be a read error. V and J are TRBV7-2 and TRBJ2-3; D gene unclear. The V end lost 2 bases, the J end lost 5 bases, and 8 bases lay between the germline ends. The CDR3 loop spans 13 amino acids. The germline V gene encodes CDR1 SGHTA and CDR2 FQGNSA. CDR3 sequence reads: CTSSLRTRDTQYF. The CDR3 DNA sequence: TGTACCAGCAGCTTAAGGACCCGAGATACGCAGTATTTT.

The rearrangement uses TRBV7-2 and TRBJ2-5, with TRBD1 matching 7 bases. The J call may be mistaken, given a closer DNA end match to TRBJ2-7. Germline CDR1 and CDR2: SGHTA and FQGNSA. The length of the CDR3 is 14 residues. Here the CDR3 reads CASSFRDSSYEQYF. CDR3 bases: TGTGCCAGCAGCTTTAGGGACAGTTCCTACGAGCAGTACTTC.

This chain joins TRBV14 and TRBJ2-5, with a weak D call TRBD1 (6 bases). The germline V gene encodes CDR1 SGHDN and CDR2 FVKESK. The length of the CDR3 is 18 residues. Trimming left V 0 bases short and J 1 base short, with 18 bases between. The CDR3 bases are TGTGCCAGCAGCCAAGACTTGGGGGCCGGTCTGAGCCAAGAGACCCAGTACTTC. The encoded protein is CASSQDLGAGLSQETQYF.

This chain links TRBV10-3 with TRBJ1-1; unclear D gene. The germline V gene encodes CDR1 ENHRY and CDR2 SYGVKD. The V end lost 2 bases, the J end lost 0 bases, and 10 bases lay between the germline ends. This CDR3 spans 15 amino acids. The CDR3 is CAISEPYQLNTEAFF. CDR3 sequence (DNA): TGTGCCATCAGTGAGCCCTACCAGCTGAACACTGAAGCTTTCTTT.

This clonotype was seen only once. The CDR3 nucleotides read TGCAGTGCTTCCGGGACGACGGTCCGGAGTGAGCAGTTCTTC. Its translation is CSASGTTVRSEQFF. The chain employs TRBV20-1 and TRBJ2-1; D possibly uses TRBD1 or TRBD2 (5 bases each). V lost 5 bases and J lost 9, with 20 bases in between. Per germline, CDR1 DFQATT and CDR2 SNEGSKA (reference sequence). The CDR3 runs to 14 residues.

Turning to this clonotype: A clone one base away is much larger, so this may be a read error. The CDR3 carries no conserved terminal phenylalanine or tryptophan, so it likely arises from a read error. V gene TRBV7-9 combines with J gene TRBJ2-1, with TRBD2 matching 8 bases. V was pared by 6 bases and J by 4 bases, with 8 bases of the junction left unmatched. The CDR3 is 15 residues long. Germline loops: CDR1 SEHNR, CDR2 FQNEAQ (reference sequence). The CDR3 nucleotides are TGTGCCAGCAGATCACGGGGGGGTTCTTACAATGAGCAGTTCCTC. Its protein is CASRSRGGSYNEQFL.

The table lists this clonotype with many counts. The rearrangement uses TRBV6-5 and TRBJ1-2; D is perhaps TRBD1 (5 bases). CDR1 is MNHEY and CDR2 is SVGAGI in the germline V gene. This CDR3 is built from 16 residues. The V end was cut by 0 bases, the J end by 1 base, with 12 bases between. CDR3 region: CASSYSNPGNNYGYTF. CDR3 DNA sequence: TGTGCCAGCAGTTACTCGAACCCAGGGAATAACTATGGCTACACCTTC.

Ten or more counts support this clonotype. The genes are TRBV10-3 and TRBJ2-7; D possibly uses TRBD1 or TRBD2 (5 bases each). Germline V gene data show CDR1 as ENHRY and CDR2 as SYGVKD. V shed 0 bases and J shed 0 bases, with 15 bases lying between them. The CDR3 loop spans 17 amino acids. The CDR3, as DNA: TGTGCCATCAGTGAGTCGAAATTTAGGGACGCCTCCTACGAGCAGTACTTC. Protein: CAISESKFRDASYEQYF.

This clonotype was seen a few times. The gene calls are TRBV29-1 and TRBJ2-7; maybe TRBD2 (6 bases). Near its end, the DNA agrees better with TRBJ2-4, so the J call may be wrong. The germline V gene encodes CDR1 SQVTM and CDR2 ANQGSEA. This CDR3 has 13 amino acids. The CDR3 bases are TGCAGCGGCTTTATAGTGGGGGAGGACATTCAGTACTTC. As protein: CSGFIVGEDIQYF.